The sequence of this TCR beta chain was determined in a study of long-term antiretroviral therapy in people with HIV. General study findings and limits: HIV repertoire CDR3 lengths ranged less widely than those of controls.

To note about this clone: The antigen is not known.

The assay used was immunoSEQ (version v3.0), run at survey level. Generated by immunoSEQ multiplex PCR, the TCRdb table keeps only in-frame clones and is missing some. The data show 30,000 to 40,000 clones, approximately 80% seen once. The trim removed 5 bases at V and 0 bases at J, leaving 6 bases unmatched. The CDR3 is 15 residues long. Germline CDR1 and CDR2: MNHEY and SVGAGI. The chain couples TRBV6-5 to TRBJ2-7; TRBD1 aligns across 8 bases. This receptor was obtained from a man aged 18 to 30 with HIV. Here the sequenced sample was unsorted PBMCs, taken 0.6 years after starting antiretroviral therapy. CDR3 bases: TGTGCCAGCAGTCCCCGGGACAGGAGCTCCTACGAGCAGTACTTC. Translated, it gives CASSPRDRSSYEQYF.